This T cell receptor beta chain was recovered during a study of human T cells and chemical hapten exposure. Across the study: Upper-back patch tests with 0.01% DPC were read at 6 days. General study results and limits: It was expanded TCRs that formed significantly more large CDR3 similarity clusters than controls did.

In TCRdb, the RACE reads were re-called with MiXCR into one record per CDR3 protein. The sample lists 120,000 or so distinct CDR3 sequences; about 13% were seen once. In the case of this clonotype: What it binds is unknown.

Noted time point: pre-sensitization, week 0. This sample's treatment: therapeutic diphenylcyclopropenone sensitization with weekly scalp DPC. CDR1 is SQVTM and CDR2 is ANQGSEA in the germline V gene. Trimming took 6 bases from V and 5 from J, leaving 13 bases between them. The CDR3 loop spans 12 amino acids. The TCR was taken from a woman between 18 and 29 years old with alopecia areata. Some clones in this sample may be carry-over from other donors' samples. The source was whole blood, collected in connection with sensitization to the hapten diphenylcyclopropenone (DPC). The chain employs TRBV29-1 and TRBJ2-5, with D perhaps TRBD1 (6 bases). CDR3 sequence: CSVPKGVETQYF. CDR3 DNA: TGCAGCGTCCCTAAGGGGGTGGAGACCCAGTACTTC.